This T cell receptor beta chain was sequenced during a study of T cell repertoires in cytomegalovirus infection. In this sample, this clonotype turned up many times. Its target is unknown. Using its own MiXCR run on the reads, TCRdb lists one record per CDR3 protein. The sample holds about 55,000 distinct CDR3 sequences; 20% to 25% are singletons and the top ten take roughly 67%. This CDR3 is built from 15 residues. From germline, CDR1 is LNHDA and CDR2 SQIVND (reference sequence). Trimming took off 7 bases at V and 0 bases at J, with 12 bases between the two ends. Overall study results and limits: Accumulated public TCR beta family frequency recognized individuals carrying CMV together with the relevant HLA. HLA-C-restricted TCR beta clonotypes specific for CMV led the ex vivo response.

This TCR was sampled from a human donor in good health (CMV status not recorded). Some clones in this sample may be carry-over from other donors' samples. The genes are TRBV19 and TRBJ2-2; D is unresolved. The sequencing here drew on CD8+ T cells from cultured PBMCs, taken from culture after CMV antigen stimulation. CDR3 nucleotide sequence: TGTGCCAGTACCCCCCATTCTACGAACACCGGGGAGCTGTTTTTT. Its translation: CASTPHSTNTGELFF.